The 32 T cell receptor beta chains below come from one sample, sequenced in a study of vaccination effects on CD4 cells after COVID-19. Prior to sequencing, the ViraFEST assay stimulated PBMC with viral peptide pools, which expanded the antigen-specific CD4+ T cells. Researchers isolated CD4+ T cells once 9 to 11 days of culture had elapsed. PCR showed that the person got SARS-CoV-2 infection at some point between March and December 2020. No antigen is known for these receptors. Sequenced by immunoSEQ multiplex PCR; TCRdb stores in-frame clones only, minus some. The table shows around 40,000 clones, with approximately 70% occurring only once. Sequences were derived from CD4+ T cells from PBMCs cultured with a peptide pool, sampled before COVID-19 vaccination. The receptors originated from a human donor who had a prior SARS-CoV-2 infection.

The CDR3 spells CAWSVGGVGYEQYF. CDR3 coding DNA: TGTGCCTGGAGTGTGGGGGGCGTAGGCTACGAGCAGTACTTC. V usage is TRBV30 and J usage is TRBJ2-7, with D perhaps assigned TRBD1 or TRBD2 (6 bases each). V lost 0 bases and J 3 bases, leaving 12 bases between the germline ends. CDR3 size: 14 residues. In germline, CDR1 is GTSNPN, CDR2 SVGIG (reference sequence).

The chain joins TRBV11-2 to TRBJ2-5; D is unclear. Germline CDR1 is SGHAT and CDR2 is FQNNGV. Deletions cut 4 bases from V and 7 bases from J, with 25 bases between. The CDR3 runs 17 residues. CDR3 bases: TGTGCCAGCAGCTCCCTCAAAGGGCAGCGTACCGATTGGACCCAGTACTTC. Translation: CASSSLKGQRTDWTQYF.

This chain joins TRBV4-2 and TRBJ2-3, with a weak D call TRBD2 (5 bases). CDR1 and CDR2 from the germline V gene are LGHNA and YNFKEQ. This CDR3 is built from 15 residues. V dropped 0 bases and J dropped 4 bases, with 11 bases sitting between them. Here the CDR3 DNA reads TGTGCCAGCAGCCAAGACGAGGGCTACCCAGATACGCAGTATTTT. Amino acids: CASSQDEGYPDTQYF.

V and J are TRBV3-1 (or the pseudogene TRBV3-2) and TRBJ2-2, with TRBD2 matching 14 bases. The J segment lost 5 bases and the V segment lost 1 base, leaving 6 bases of the junction unmatched. Germline CDR1 LGHDT, CDR2 YNNKEL (reference sequence). The CDR3 runs 18 residues. The CDR3 nucleotides are TGTGCCAGCAGCCAAGGACTAGCGGGAGGGGCCGATACCGGGGAGCTGTTTTTT. As protein: CASSQGLAGGADTGELFF.

The chain employs TRBV6-5 and TRBJ2-7; TRBD1 matches 7 bases. The CDR3 runs to 15 residues. Germline-derived CDR1 and CDR2 are MNHEY and SVGAGI. V lost 6 bases and J lost 1; bases outside the gene matches: 9. The CDR3 protein is CASRKSRDRSYEQYF. The CDR3 region has the DNA TGTGCCAGCAGGAAAAGCCGGGACAGATCCTACGAGCAGTACTTC.

The rearrangement links TRBV18 to TRBJ1-2; no clear D. V was clipped by 3 bases and J by 4 bases, with 9 bases between them. The CDR3 loop spans 13 amino acids. From germline, CDR1 is KGHSH and CDR2 LQKENI. The CDR3 loop is CASSPGRSYGYTF. The CDR3 nucleotides are TGTGCCAGCTCACCTGGCAGGTCCTATGGCTACACCTTC.

This sequence joins TRBV11-3 and TRBJ2-5; 14 bases map to TRBD2. With V trimmed by 5 bases and J by 3 bases, 11 bases remained unmatched. CDR3 length: 18 residues. Germline lookup yields CDR1 SGHNT and CDR2 YENEEA. The CDR3 here is CASSQVPGLAGVKETQYF. The CDR3 DNA reads as TGTGCCAGCAGCCAGGTTCCGGGACTAGCGGGAGTAAAAGAGACCCAGTACTTC.

The chain couples TRBV11-3 to TRBJ2-7, with 10 bases lining up with TRBD1. This CDR3 contains 14 residues. Germline values: CDR1 SGHNT, CDR2 YENEEA. Trimming took 1 base from V and 3 from J; bases not matched to a gene: 0. The CDR3 protein is CASSLGTGGYEQYF. CDR3 nucleotide sequence: TGTGCCAGCAGCTTAGGGACAGGGGGCTACGAGCAGTACTTC. Drawing the rest from reference TRBV11-3 and TRBJ2-7, the complete variable domain is EAGVVQSPRYKIIEKKQPVAFWCNPISGHNTLYWYLQNLGQGPELLIRYENEEAVDDSQLPKDRFSAERLKGVDSTLKIQPAELGDSAVYLCASSLGTGGYEQYFGPGTRLTVT.

The chain's CDR3 is CASSQVGYYEQYF. DNA of the CDR3: TGTGCCAGCAGCCAAGTGGGGTACTACGAGCAGTACTTC. This chain uses TRBV4-2 with TRBJ2-7; no clear D. The CDR3 sequence is 13 residues long. Germline loops: CDR1 LGHNA, CDR2 YNFKEQ. The V end was cut by 1 base, the J end by 3 bases, with 7 bases between.

The chain joins TRBV11-1 to TRBJ2-5; perhaps TRBD1 as D (6 bases). Deletions cut 2 bases from V and 4 bases from J, with 11 bases between. Germline-derived CDR1 and CDR2 are SGHAT and FQDESV (reference sequence). The CDR3 has 14 amino acids. CDR3 sequence (DNA): TGTGCCAGCAGCTTAAGTCGAGGGGGAGAGACCCAGTACTTC. Its protein product is CASSLSRGGETQYF.

The chain uses TRBV11-3 and TRBJ2-3, with D uncertain. The CDR3 is made up of 14 amino acids. The germline V and J ends were trimmed by 3 bases and 2 bases, with 9 bases remaining between them. Germline V CDR1 and CDR2: SGHNT, YENEEA. The CDR3 region is CASSFGFYTDTQYF. The CDR3 region has the DNA TGTGCCAGCAGCTTTGGCTTTTACACAGATACGCAGTATTTT.

The chain carries TRBV5-1 and TRBJ2-5, with D tentatively TRBD1 (6 bases). There are 14 residues in the CDR3. Trimming removed 4 bases at V and 3 bases at J, with 13 bases between. Per germline, CDR1 SGHRS and CDR2 YFSETQ. CDR3 protein: CASSPGAGEETQYF. CDR3 in DNA: TGCGCCAGCAGCCCCGGCGCAGGGGAAGAGACCCAGTACTTC.

CDR3 coding DNA: TGTGCCAGTAGAAAGTTAGGGACAGGGGGCCCAGAGACCCAGTACTTC. Its translation is CASRKLGTGGPETQYF. The chain is built from TRBV19 and TRBJ2-5; TRBD1 matches at 12 bases. The CDR3 sequence is 16 residues long. Germline CDR1 is LNHDA and CDR2 is SQIVND (reference sequence). V lost 6 bases to trimming and J lost 4 bases; unmatched junction nucleotides: 9. Combining the CDR3 with reference TRBV19 and TRBJ2-5 gives the whole variable domain DGGITQSPKYLFRKEGQNVTLSCEQNLNHDAMYWYRQDPGQGLRLIYYSQIVNDFQKGDIAEGYSVSREKKESFPLTVTSAQKNPTAFYLCASRKLGTGGPETQYFGPGTRLLVL.

The chain combines TRBV6-5 with TRBJ2-6, with no clear D. Trimming removed 8 bases at V and 0 bases at J, with 8 bases between. This CDR3 comprises 14 residues. Germline V lookup: CDR1 MNHEY, CDR2 SVGAGI. The CDR3 spells CASAWGSGANVLTF. The CDR3 DNA reads as TGTGCCAGCGCGTGGGGCTCTGGGGCCAACGTCCTGACTTTC.

The rearrangement links TRBV5-1 to TRBJ2-3; 7 bases match TRBD2. The CDR3 consists of 19 residues. CDR1 SGHRS and CDR2 YFSETQ come from the germline V gene. V gave up 3 bases and J gave up 6 bases; unmatched junction bases: 22. The CDR3 region has the DNA TGCGCCAGCAGCTCCCGCGGGCAGACTAGCTCTGGTTTGACGGATACGCAGTATTTT. Translated: CASSSRGQTSSGLTDTQYF.

V gene TRBV4-1 combines with J gene TRBJ1-6; 8 nucleotides agree with TRBD1. There are 21 residues in the CDR3. Germline CDR1 reads MGHRA; CDR2 reads YSYEKL. V lost 2 bases, J lost 7 bases, and 22 bases stayed unmatched. The CDR3 region is CASSQRYDRGSADGGNSPLHF. CDR3 bases: TGCGCCAGCAGCCAAAGATACGACAGGGGAAGTGCGGATGGTGGAAATTCACCCCTCCACTTT.

The chain couples TRBV27 to TRBJ2-7, with 9 bases identical to TRBD1. The CDR3 consists of 15 residues. Germline V gene sequence: CDR1 MNHEY, CDR2 SMNVEV (reference sequence). J lost 3 bases, V lost 1 base, and 4 bases had no gene match. The DNA for the CDR3 is TGTGCCAGCAGTTTATTGGGACAGGGACTCTACGAGCAGTACTTC. Protein: CASSLLGQGLYEQYF.

The chain has TRBV2 and TRBJ1-5, with 11 bases aligning to TRBD1. Germline V lookup: CDR1 SNHLY, CDR2 FYNNEI. Germline trimming cut 4 bases from V and 7 bases from J; bases unmatched to any gene: 3. The CDR3 has 14 residues. In nucleotides, the CDR3 is TGTGCCAGCAGTGGGACAGGGGGCGAGCAGCCCCAGCATTTT. Protein sequence: CASSGTGGEQPQHF.

The chain carries TRBV5-1 and TRBJ2-1; 8 bases agree with TRBD1. V was pared by 8 bases and J by 5 bases, with 9 bases of the junction left unmatched. Germline V lookup: CDR1 SGHRS, CDR2 YFSETQ. CDR3 length: 14 amino acids. CDR3 residues: CASTRTGTNNEQFF. The DNA of the CDR3 is TGCGCCAGTACAAGGACAGGGACAAACAATGAGCAGTTCTTC.

In this sample, this clone turned up a few times. The chain recombines TRBV11-3 with TRBJ2-2; 11 bases are shared with TRBD1. Germline V gene data show CDR1 as SGHNT and CDR2 as YENEEA. This CDR3 region has 16 residues. Trimming cost V 5 bases and J 3 bases; bases outside gene matches: 5. For the CDR3, the DNA is TGTGCCAGCAGCCTAAGGACAGGGGGCGACACCGGGGAGCTGTTTTTT. This sequence encodes CASSLRTGGDTGELFF.

V and J are TRBV5-5 and TRBJ2-2; no definite D call. Germline loops: CDR1 SGHKS, CDR2 YYEKEE (reference sequence). CDR3 length: 15 amino acids. The V end was cut by 4 bases, the J end by 3 bases, with 13 bases between. The DNA of the CDR3 is TGTGCCAGCAGCCCCTGGTCCCAGGACACCGGGGAGCTGTTTTTT. It encodes CASSPWSQDTGELFF. Full variable domain (remainder filled in from reference TRBV5-5 and TRBJ2-2): DAGVTQSPTHLIKTRGQQVTLRCSPISGHKSVSWYQQVLGQGPQFIFQYYEKEERGRGNFPDRFSARQFPNYSSELNVNALLLGDSALYLCASSPWSQDTGELFFGEGSRLTVL.

The CDR3 DNA sequence: TGTGCCAGCAGTGACTCTTGGGGGGGGGCTTCTAGCACAGATACGCAGTATTTT. Translated, it gives CASSDSWGGASSTDTQYF. The chain joins TRBV6-4 to TRBJ2-3; D possibly corresponds to TRBD2 (7 bases). Germline V lookup: CDR1 MRHNA, CDR2 SNTAGT. CDR3 length equals 18 residues. Deletions cut 0 bases from V and 0 bases from J, with 16 bases between.

CDR3 sequence: CASSTRTGRDEKLFF. The CDR3 DNA sequence: TGTGCCAGCAGCACCAGGACAGGGAGGGATGAAAAACTGTTTTTT. The rearrangement links TRBV7-2 to TRBJ1-4; 8 bases match TRBD1. The CDR3 consists of 15 residues. Trimming at V came to 5 bases and at J to 6 bases, leaving 8 bases not matched to a gene. CDR1 is SGHTA and CDR2 is FQGNSA in the germline V gene.

The chain couples TRBV5-1 to TRBJ2-5, with D uncertain. Germline-derived CDR1 and CDR2 are SGHRS and YFSETQ. CDR3 length equals 14 residues. V was trimmed by 0 bases and J by 2 bases, leaving 8 bases between them. This CDR3 reads CASSLGPSQETQYF. CDR3 in DNA: TGCGCCAGCAGCTTGGGACCCAGTCAAGAGACCCAGTACTTC.

The rearrangement uses TRBV5-1 and TRBJ1-1; D gene uncertain. The germline V and J ends were trimmed by 4 bases and 5 bases, with 15 bases remaining between them. CDR1 and CDR2 (germline): SGHRS, YFSETQ. The CDR3 has 14 amino acids. The DNA of the CDR3 is TGCGCCAGCAGCCTCCTCCAGTCACAGACTGAAGCTTTCTTT. Amino acids: CASSLLQSQTEAFF.

This clone was seen a single time. The chain combines TRBV4-1 with TRBJ2-6; unclear D gene. Germline V CDR1 and CDR2: MGHRA, YSYEKL. The CDR3 spans 16 residues. Deletions cut 4 bases from V and 0 bases from J, with 10 bases between. The CDR3 nucleotides are TGCGCCAGCAGCCGATCTTCAGGCTCTGGGGCCAACGTCCTGACTTTC. Its translation: CASSRSSGSGANVLTF.

The chain has TRBV9 and TRBJ1-6; possibly TRBD1 for D (5 bases). V was clipped by 1 base and J by 9 bases, with 11 bases between them. This CDR3 is built from 14 residues. CDR1 SGDLS and CDR2 YYNGEE come from the germline V gene. The CDR3 DNA reads as TGTGCCAGCAGCGTAACCAGGGTTGGTTCACCCCTCCACTTT. As protein: CASSVTRVGSPLHF.

This chain joins TRBV12-5 and TRBJ2-2; D may be TRBD1 (6 bases). CDR1 is LGHNT and CDR2 is FRNRAP in the germline V gene. This CDR3 comprises 13 residues. V lost 7 bases and J lost 5, with 11 bases in between. As DNA, the CDR3 is TGTGCTAGTGTTCCGGACAGAACCGGGGAGCTGTTTTTT. Its translation is CASVPDRTGELFF.

The rearrangement links TRBV12-3 or TRBV12-4 to TRBJ1-1; TRBD1 is a possible D gene (6 bases). V lost 3 bases, J lost 4 bases, and 9 bases lay in between. The CDR3 covers 13 residues. The CDR3 region has the DNA TGTGCCAGCAGTTTTAGAGGGGGCACTGAAGCTTTCTTT. Its protein product is CASSFRGGTEAFF.

This clone showed up just a few times. This sequence joins TRBV4-1 and TRBJ2-1; no clear D. Trimming shortened V by 0 bases and J by 8 bases, and 11 bases separated the two germline ends. The CDR3 totals 14 residues. The germline gives CDR1 MGHRA, CDR2 YSYEKL. The CDR3 is CASSQDETLDEQFF. In nucleotides, the CDR3 is TGCGCCAGCAGCCAAGATGAGACATTAGATGAGCAGTTCTTC.

The chain couples TRBV11-2 to TRBJ2-2, with a possible D match to TRBD2 (5 bases). Trimming left V 5 bases short and J 0 bases short, with 10 bases between. CDR1 SGHAT and CDR2 FQNNGV come from the germline V gene. This CDR3 region has 15 residues. As DNA, the CDR3 is TGTGCCAGCAGCACTGACTACCCGAACACCGGGGAGCTGTTTTTT. This codes for CASSTDYPNTGELFF.

The chain couples TRBV7-3 to TRBJ2-7; 8 bases map to TRBD1. The CDR3 runs to 13 residues. Trimming removed 4 bases from V and 6 bases from J; junction bases left unmatched: 5. The germline V gene has CDR1 SGHTA and CDR2 FQGTGA. The CDR3 DNA sequence: TGTGCCAGCAGCTCACAGGGGGAAAGCGAGCAGTACTTC. This codes for CASSSQGESEQYF.